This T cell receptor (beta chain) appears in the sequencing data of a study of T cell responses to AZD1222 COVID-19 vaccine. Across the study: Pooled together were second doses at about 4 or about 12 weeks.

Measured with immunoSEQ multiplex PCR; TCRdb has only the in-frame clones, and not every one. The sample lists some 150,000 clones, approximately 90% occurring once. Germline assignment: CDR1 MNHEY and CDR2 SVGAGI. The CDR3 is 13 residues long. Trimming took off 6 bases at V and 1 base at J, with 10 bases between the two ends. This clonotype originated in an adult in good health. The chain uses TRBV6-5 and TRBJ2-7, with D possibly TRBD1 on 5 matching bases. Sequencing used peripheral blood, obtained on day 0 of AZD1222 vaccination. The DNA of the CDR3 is TGTGCCAGCAGGGACCAGGGATCCTACGAGCAGTACTTC. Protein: CASRDQGSYEQYF.